A selection of T cell receptor beta chains follows, all from one sample in a study of shared clonotypes between healthy human individuals. Sequenced by immunoSEQ multiplex PCR; TCRdb stores in-frame clones only, minus some. The table records 550,000 to 650,000 clones, roughly 95% of them present only once. The sample taken for sequencing was naive CD8+ T cells sorted from blood. Receptors were obtained from a woman aged 30 to 39 in good health. CDR3s include the opening cysteine and the closing phenylalanine or tryptophan. A D gene is named only where the DNA matches it firmly. Only part of the rows carry a size: once, few, many, or a class if the clone is expanded.

J	size	D	V	CDR3	DNA
TRBJ2-2	once	-	TRBV19	CASSIESQGPGELFF	TGTGCCAGTAGTATAGAATCACAGGGCCCCGGGGAGCTGTTTTTT
TRBJ2-7	few	TRBD1	TRBV5-4	CASGTGGIYEQYF	TGTGCCTCTGGGACAGGGGGGATCTACGAGCAGTACTTC
TRBJ2-1	-	-	TRBV5-1	CASSLGSGPYNEQFF	TGCGCCAGCAGCTTGGGCTCAGGACCTTACAATGAGCAGTTCTTC
TRBJ2-7	-	-	TRBV10-1	CASSDGGGYYEQYF	TGCGCCAGCAGTGACGGAGGGGGCTATTACGAGCAGTACTTC
TRBJ2-7	-	TRBD2	TRBV11-2	CASSFGGDYEQYF	TGTGCCAGCAGCTTCGGGGGGGACTACGAGCAGTACTTC
TRBJ1-5	-	-	TRBV28	CASRRGWRQPQHF	TGTGCCAGCAGAAGGGGGTGGAGACAGCCCCAGCATTTT
TRBJ2-7	-	-	TRBV5-1	CASSQGLLSYEQYF	TGCGCCAGCAGCCAGGGACTTCTCTCCTACGAGCAGTACTTC
TRBJ2-5	once	TRBD2	TRBV30	CAWTLAGGQETQYF	TGTGCCTGGACGCTAGCGGGAGGGCAAGAGACCCAGTACTTC
TRBJ2-1	-	-	TRBV6-5	CASSYSSIYSYNEQFF	TGTGCCAGCAGTTACTCTTCAATTTATTCCTACAATGAGCAGTTCTTC
TRBJ2-2	once	-	TRBV29-1	CSVEDPETKSTGELFF	TGCAGCGTTGAAGATCCAGAGACAAAATCGACCGGGGAGCTGTTTTTT
TRBJ2-7	-	-	TRBV7-9	CASSSTGPRGEQYF	TGTGCCAGCAGTAGTACAGGGCCACGAGGGGAGCAGTACTTC
TRBJ1-5	-	TRBD1	TRBV13	CASSSGQGQQPQHF	TGTGCCAGCAGCTCCGGACAGGGGCAGCAGCCCCAGCATTTT
TRBJ2-3	-	TRBD2	TRBV27	CASSYGGSWSDTQYF	TGTGCCAGCAGTTATGGCGGGAGTTGGTCAGATACGCAGTATTTT
TRBJ2-7	-	-	TRBV19	CASSIGREQYF	TGTGCCAGTAGTATAGGCCGGGAGCAGTACTTC
TRBJ2-3	-	-	TRBV27	CASSSPQGVTDTQYF	TGTGCCAGCAGTTCCCCTCAGGGAGTCACAGATACGCAGTATTTT
TRBJ2-1	-	-	TRBV9	CASSPPSNEQFF	TGTGCCAGCAGCCCCCCTAGCAATGAGCAGTTCTTC
TRBJ1-5	-	TRBD1	TRBV28	CASSFRGSGNQPQHF	TGTGCCAGCAGTTTCAGGGGGTCCGGCAATCAGCCCCAGCATTTT
TRBJ2-1	-	TRBD2	TRBV10-2	CASSTGLAGDEQFF	TGCGCCAGCAGTACGGGACTAGCTGGGGATGAGCAGTTCTTC
TRBJ2-7	-	TRBD2	TRBV6-1	CASRGFAGGAREQYF	TGTGCCAGCAGAGGTTTTGCGGGAGGTGCAAGAGAGCAGTACTTC
TRBJ2-7	-	-	TRBV30	CAWTHGEGTYEQYF	TGTGCCTGGACCCATGGGGAGGGGACATACGAGCAGTACTTC
TRBJ1-1	-	-	TRBV9	CASSVESVNTEAFF	TGTGCCAGCAGCGTAGAGTCGGTGAACACTGAAGCTTTCTTT
TRBJ2-7	-	-	TRBV5-1	CASSSEIPYEQYF	TGCGCCAGCAGCTCGGAGATACCCTACGAGCAGTACTTC
TRBJ2-7	-	TRBD1	TRBV7-2	CASTHRDRTYEQYF	TGTGCCAGCACCCATCGGGACAGAACCTACGAGCAGTACTTC
TRBJ1-4	-	TRBD1	TRBV2	CASSEWQGGEKLFF	TGTGCCAGCAGTGAGTGGCAGGGGGGCGAAAAACTGTTTTTT
TRBJ2-1	-	TRBD1	TRBV6-1	CASSEETGPHLGSYNEQFF	TGTGCCAGCAGTGAAGAGACAGGGCCCCATTTGGGCTCCTACAATGAGCAGTTCTTC
TRBJ2-3	-	-	TRBV28	CASENTRIPTDTQYF	TGTGCCAGCGAAAATACGAGGATCCCCACAGATACGCAGTATTTT
TRBJ2-2	-	-	TRBV6-5	CASKPGRYTGELFF	TGTGCCAGCAAGCCGGGACGGTACACCGGGGAGCTGTTTTTT
TRBJ2-7	-	TRBD2	TRBV9	CASSVSGLAGEEQYF	TGTGCCAGCAGCGTATCCGGACTAGCGGGAGAGGAGCAGTACTTC
TRBJ2-2	-	TRBD1	TRBV4-1	CASSQGQGARELFF	TGCGCCAGCAGCCAAGGACAGGGGGCCAGGGAGCTGTTTTTT
TRBJ2-7	-	-	TRBV30	CAWIREKRLGYEQYF	TGTGCCTGGATCCGTGAGAAGAGACTTGGCTACGAGCAGTACTTC
TRBJ1-1	-	-	TRBV5-8	CASSLAYSEAFF	TGTGCCAGCAGCTTGGCCTATTCTGAAGCTTTCTTT
TRBJ2-7	-	-	TRBV7-9	CASSLGGASSYEQYF	TGTGCCAGCAGCTTAGGTGGGGCGTCCTCCTACGAGCAGTACTTC
TRBJ2-1	-	TRBD2	TRBV7-6	CASSPSGRGRSLSYNEQFF	TGTGCCAGCAGCCCTAGCGGGAGGGGACGGTCTTTATCCTACAATGAGCAGTTCTTC
TRBJ1-2	-	-	TRBV5-4	CASSSPGSNYGYTF	TGTGCCAGCAGCTCGCCGGGTTCTAACTATGGCTACACCTTC
TRBJ1-1	-	-	TRBV13	CASSPQGSGTEAFF	TGTGCCAGCAGCCCCCAGGGGTCGGGCACTGAAGCTTTCTTT
TRBJ1-1	-	TRBD1	TRBV5-4	CASSRSGTANTEAFF	TGTGCCAGCAGTAGGTCCGGGACAGCGAACACTGAAGCTTTCTTT
TRBJ2-7	-	-	TRBV27	CASSLLGRTYEQYF	TGTGCCAGCAGTTTACTGGGACGGACCTACGAGCAGTACTTC
TRBJ2-1	-	-	TRBV7-9	CASSFLQTGYGQFF	TGTGCCAGCAGCTTTCTCCAGACTGGATATGGGCAGTTCTTC
TRBJ1-2	-	-	TRBV7-9	CASSLGDNYGYTF	TGTGCCAGCAGCTTAGGAGACAACTATGGCTACACCTTC
TRBJ2-3	-	-	TRBV7-8	CASSLGSNIRTDTQYF	TGTGCCAGCAGCTTAGGGAGTAATATCCGTACAGATACGCAGTATTTT